The 21 T cell receptor beta chains given below trace back to one sample, sequenced in a study of blood T cell repertoires in COVID-19. This table comes from immunoSEQ multiplex PCR, and its TCRdb copy is limited to in-frame clones, with some not included. The sample carries about 310,000 clones, around 86% recorded once. The sequencing sample was made of peripheral blood. These receptors were obtained from a man aged 50 to 60 with active or convalescent COVID-19.

The table lists this clone with a few counts. This chain joins TRBV3-1 (or the pseudogene TRBV3-2) and TRBJ1-1; no firm D call. Deletions cut 6 bases from V and 1 base from J, with 6 bases between. This CDR3 has 12 residues. Germline-derived CDR1 and CDR2 are LGHDT and YNNKEL (reference sequence). CDR3: CASRARNTEAFF. The CDR3 nucleotides are TGTGCCAGCAGGGCACGGAACACTGAAGCTTTCTTT.

The genes are TRBV7-2 and TRBJ1-2, with 8 bases aligning to TRBD1. Per the germline V gene, CDR1 is SGHTA and CDR2 is FQGNSA. The CDR3 contains 14 residues. V shed 5 bases, J shed 7 bases, and the junction held 9 bases outside the gene matches. CDR3 residues: CASSRDRRRSGYTF. DNA for the CDR3: TGTGCCAGCAGCCGGGACAGGCGTCGGAGTGGCTACACCTTC.

V usage is TRBV7-9 and J usage is TRBJ1-2; 8 bases map to TRBD1. Germline V gene sequence: CDR1 SEHNR, CDR2 FQNEAQ (reference sequence). The CDR3 length is 16 residues. With 2 bases clipped from V and 2 bases from J, the junction kept 7 bases outside the gene matches. The CDR3 DNA sequence: TGTGCCAGCAGCTTAAGCGGGGCAGGGGGCAACTATGGCTACACCTTC. It encodes CASSLSGAGGNYGYTF.

The chain has TRBV19 and TRBJ1-5; 9 bases fit TRBD1. Losses at the gene ends were 2 bases for V and 5 bases for J; bases not matched to a gene: 7. Germline V lookup: CDR1 LNHDA, CDR2 SQIVND (reference sequence). The CDR3 spans 16 residues. CDR3 sequence (DNA): TGTGCCAGTAGTATACGGACAGGGGTAAAGGATCAGCCCCAGCATTTT. It is translated as CASSIRTGVKDQPQHF.

The chain uses TRBV7-2 and TRBJ2-7; TRBD1 matches 9 bases. CDR1 SGHTA and CDR2 FQGNSA come from the germline V gene. Trimming cost V 4 bases and J 7 bases; bases outside gene matches: 5. There are 13 residues in the CDR3. CDR3 sequence: CASSYGQGREQYF. CDR3 bases: TGTGCCAGCAGCTACGGACAGGGGAGGGAGCAGTACTTC.

The chain combines TRBV19 with TRBJ2-1; D uncertain. Germline assignment: CDR1 LNHDA and CDR2 SQIVND (reference sequence). V lost 3 bases, J lost 6 bases, and 12 bases lay in between. The CDR3 is 14 amino acids. Here the CDR3 reads CASSIPTGGNEQFF. As DNA, the CDR3 is TGTGCCAGTAGTATCCCGACTGGCGGCAATGAGCAGTTCTTC.

This sequence joins TRBV9 and TRBJ2-1; the match to TRBD2 covers 10 bases. The CDR3 spans 16 residues. Germline V gene data show CDR1 as SGDLS and CDR2 as YYNGEE. The junction had 7 bases not matched to a gene; V was cut back by 4 bases and J by 3 bases. DNA of the CDR3: TGTGCCAGCAGCAGGGGGACTAGCGAATACTACAATGAGCAGTTCTTC. Translated: CASSRGTSEYYNEQFF.

The chain is built from TRBV7-6 and TRBJ1-5; D is possibly TRBD1 (6 bases). The CDR3 totals 13 residues. CDR1 and CDR2 from the germline V gene are SGHVS and FNYEAQ. V was cut by 5 bases and J by 10 bases, with 15 bases left in between. CDR3 amino acids: CASSLGPDSPQHF. CDR3 nucleotides: TGTGCCAGCAGCCTGGGTCCGGACAGCCCCCAGCATTTT.

This clone showed up just once. For the CDR3, the DNA is TGTGCCAGCAGACCTTCCGTCGGGAGAAACACCATATATTTT. The encoded protein is CASRPSVGRNTIYF. This sequence joins TRBV27 and TRBJ1-3, with D unresolved. The CDR3 runs 14 residues. V gave up 6 bases and J gave up 5 bases, with 14 bases separating them. Germline V gene data show CDR1 as MNHEY and CDR2 as SMNVEV (reference sequence).

The chain combines TRBV7-2 with TRBJ2-1; D perhaps matches TRBD1 (6 bases). CDR1 and CDR2 (germline): SGHTA, FQGNSA. V lost 4 bases and J 1 base, leaving 17 bases between the germline ends. This CDR3 has 17 residues. Here the CDR3 reads CASSSGYRVGSYNEQFF. In DNA form, the CDR3 reads TGTGCCAGCAGCTCCGGCTACAGGGTGGGTTCCTACAATGAGCAGTTCTTC.

This clone was detected once. V usage is TRBV7-2 and J usage is TRBJ1-2; the match to TRBD1 covers 7 bases. The V segment lost 4 bases and the J segment 6 bases; nucleotides outside the gene matches: 8. Germline CDR1 SGHTA, CDR2 FQGNSA. This CDR3 has 14 amino acids. CDR3 DNA sequence: TGTGCCAGCAGCTCCCAGACAGGGTTCCATGGCTACACCTTC. Protein: CASSSQTGFHGYTF.

Note on this clone: This specimen includes other DNA sequences encoding the same CDR3. The rearrangement joins TRBV2 to TRBJ2-7, with D unresolved. The CDR3 has 11 residues. V was clipped by 6 bases and J by 2 bases, with 5 bases between them. Germline V lookup: CDR1 SNHLY, CDR2 FYNNEI. CDR3 loop: CASSQTYEQYF. CDR3 DNA sequence: TGTGCCAGCAGCCAAACCTACGAGCAGTACTTC.

This clone has a single count. V gene TRBV19 combines with J gene TRBJ1-2, with unresolved D. The CDR3 runs 13 residues. V lost 2 bases to trimming and J lost 1 base, with 5 bases between them. The germline V gene has CDR1 LNHDA and CDR2 SQIVND (reference sequence). CDR3 loop: CASSIRDNYGYTF. CDR3 in DNA: TGTGCCAGTAGTATAAGAGATAACTATGGCTACACCTTC.

The chain uses TRBV10-3 and TRBJ1-1, with unresolved D. Deletions cut 3 bases from V and 3 bases from J, with 14 bases between. The CDR3 spans 15 residues. Germline V gene data show CDR1 as ENHRY and CDR2 as SYGVKD. The CDR3 nucleotides are TGTGCCATCAGTGATATGAAGGGCGGGGACACTGAAGCTTTCTTT. This codes for CAISDMKGGDTEAFF.

The rearrangement links TRBV27 to TRBJ1-5, with 8 bases that match TRBD1. Germline V CDR1 and CDR2: MNHEY, SMNVEV (reference sequence). V shed 0 bases and J 4 bases; nucleotides not matched to a gene: 2. The CDR3 length is 15 residues. This CDR3 is CASSLSWTGNQPQHF. DNA for the CDR3: TGTGCCAGCAGTTTATCGTGGACAGGGAATCAGCCCCAGCATTTT.

V usage is TRBV28 and J usage is TRBJ1-3, with D uncertain. The ends were cut back, 6 bases at V and 3 bases at J, with 6 bases in the middle. CDR1 is MDHEN, CDR2 SYDVKM, per germline. The CDR3 sequence is 12 residues long. CDR3: CASSPLGNTIYF. CDR3 nucleotide sequence: TGTGCCAGCAGCCCTCTTGGAAACACCATATATTTT. Drawing the rest from reference TRBV28 and TRBJ1-3, the complete variable domain is DVKVTQSSRYLVKRTGEKVFLECVQDMDHENMFWYRQDPGLGLRLIYFSYDVKMKEKGDIPEGYSVSREKKERFSLILESASTNQTSMYLCASSPLGNTIYFGEGSWLTVV.

There are a few counts of this clone. V is TRBV7-9 and J is TRBJ2-5; weak D call: TRBD1 (5 bases). Germline assignment: CDR1 SEHNR and CDR2 FQNEAQ (reference sequence). This CDR3 has 15 residues. V lost 4 bases and J 1 base, leaving 13 bases between the germline ends. The DNA of the CDR3 is TGTGCCAGCAGCTCCATTCGCAGGGCCCAAGAGACCCAGTACTTC. Encoded protein: CASSSIRRAQETQYF.

This clone appeared once. V and J are TRBV28 and TRBJ1-2; 9 bases match TRBD1. Germline V gene lookup returns CDR1 MDHEN and CDR2 SYDVKM. Losses at the gene ends were 5 bases for V and 5 bases for J; bases not matched to a gene: 6. The CDR3 spans 14 residues. For the CDR3, the DNA is TGTGCCAGCAGTCTACAGGGGGCAGGATATGGCTACACCTTC. It yields the protein CASSLQGAGYGYTF.

The chain uses TRBV28 and TRBJ1-4; D is possibly TRBD1 (5 bases). The CDR3 extends over 17 amino acids. Deletions cut 2 bases from V and 3 bases from J, with 16 bases between. From germline, CDR1 is MDHEN and CDR2 SYDVKM. CDR3 coding DNA: TGTGCCAGCAGTTTACAGGGTAAGCGGAGGGCTAATGAAAAACTGTTTTTT. This codes for CASSLQGKRRANEKLFF.

The chain couples TRBV28 to TRBJ1-1, with D hard to call. This CDR3 has 12 residues. The germline V gene has CDR1 MDHEN and CDR2 SYDVKM. The V end lost 3 bases, the J end lost 6 bases, and 8 bases lay between the germline ends. In DNA form, the CDR3 reads TGTGCCAGCAGTTTTGCCGGGTCTGAAGCTTTCTTT. Translating it yields CASSFAGSEAFF.

The genes are TRBV28 and TRBJ2-7, with D possibly TRBD2 on 5 matching bases. Trimming took 6 bases from V and 2 from J, leaving 14 bases between them. From germline, CDR1 is MDHEN and CDR2 SYDVKM. The CDR3 contains 14 residues. CDR3 bases: TGTGCCAGCAGCGAACCCCACGGGGCCTACGAGCAGTACTTC. Residues: CASSEPHGAYEQYF.